This TCR beta chain comes out of a study of blood T cells in healthy people across ages. Study as a whole: Capture via template switching afforded approximately one barcoded beta molecule per two T cells.

Trimming shortened V by 5 bases and J by 4 bases, and 9 bases separated the two germline ends. There are 13 residues in the CDR3. Germline V gene sequence: CDR1 MNHNY, CDR2 SVGAGI (reference sequence). Primers used in a second PCR of roughly 6 to 12 cycles were a sample-barcoded 5' primer and a J-beta primer mix. Via MiXCR, TCRdb re-called the 5' RACE reads, giving one row per CDR3 protein. The sample holds roughly 2 million distinct CDR3 sequences; around 48% are singletons and the top ten take less than 2.5%. This receptor was identified in a middle-aged woman in good health. V usage is TRBV6-6 and J usage is TRBJ1-3, with D unresolved. The sample consisted of blood. CDR3 sequence (DNA): TGTGCCAGCAGTGGTGGGTTGGGAAACACCATATATTTT. Amino acids: CASSGGLGNTIYF.